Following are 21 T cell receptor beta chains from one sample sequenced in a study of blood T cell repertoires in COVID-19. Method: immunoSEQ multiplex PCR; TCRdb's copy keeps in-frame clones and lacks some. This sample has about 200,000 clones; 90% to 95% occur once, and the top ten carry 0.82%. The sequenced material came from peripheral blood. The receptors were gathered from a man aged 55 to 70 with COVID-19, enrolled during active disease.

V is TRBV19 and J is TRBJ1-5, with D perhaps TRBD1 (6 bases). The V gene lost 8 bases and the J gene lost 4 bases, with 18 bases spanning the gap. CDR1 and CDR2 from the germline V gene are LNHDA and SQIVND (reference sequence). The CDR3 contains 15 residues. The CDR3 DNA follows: TGTGCCAGTTACGATGACAGGCGTCGAAATCAGCCCCAGCATTTT. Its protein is CASYDDRRRNQPQHF. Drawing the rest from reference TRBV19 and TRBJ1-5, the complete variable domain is DGGITQSPKYLFRKEGQNVTLSCEQNLNHDAMYWYRQDPGQGLRLIYYSQIVNDFQKGDIAEGYSVSREKKESFPLTVTSAQKNPTAFYLCASYDDRRRNQPQHFGDGTRLSIL.

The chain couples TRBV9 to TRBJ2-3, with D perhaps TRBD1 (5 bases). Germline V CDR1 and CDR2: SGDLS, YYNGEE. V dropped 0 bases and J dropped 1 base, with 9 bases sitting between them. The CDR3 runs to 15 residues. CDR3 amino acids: CASSVEQVRTDTQYF. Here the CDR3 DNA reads TGTGCCAGCAGCGTAGAACAGGTTCGCACAGATACGCAGTATTTT.

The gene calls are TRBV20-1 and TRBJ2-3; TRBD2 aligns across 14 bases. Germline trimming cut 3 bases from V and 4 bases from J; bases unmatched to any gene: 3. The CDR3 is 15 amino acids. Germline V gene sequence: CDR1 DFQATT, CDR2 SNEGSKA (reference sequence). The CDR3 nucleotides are TGCAGTGCTAGTGCGACTAGCGGGGGGGCAGATACGCAGTATTTT. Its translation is CSASATSGGADTQYF.

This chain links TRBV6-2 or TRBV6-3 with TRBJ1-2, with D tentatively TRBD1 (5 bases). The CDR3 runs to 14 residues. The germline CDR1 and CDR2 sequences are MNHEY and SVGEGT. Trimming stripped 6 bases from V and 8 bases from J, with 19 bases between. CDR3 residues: CASSLSRTRGGYTF. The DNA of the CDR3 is TGTGCCAGCAGCCTCTCCCGGACACGTGGGGGCTACACCTTC.

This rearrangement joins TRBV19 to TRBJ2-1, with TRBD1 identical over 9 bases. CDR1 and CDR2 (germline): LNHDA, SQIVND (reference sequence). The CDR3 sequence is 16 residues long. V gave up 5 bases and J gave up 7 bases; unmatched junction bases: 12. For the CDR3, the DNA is TGTGCCAGTAGTTCTTTGGGACAGGGTATTTGGAATGAGCAGTTCTTC. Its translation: CASSSLGQGIWNEQFF.

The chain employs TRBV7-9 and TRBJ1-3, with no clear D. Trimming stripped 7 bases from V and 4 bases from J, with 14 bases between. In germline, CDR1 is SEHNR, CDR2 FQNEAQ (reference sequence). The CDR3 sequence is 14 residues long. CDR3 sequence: CASNDPGKGNTIYF. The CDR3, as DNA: TGTGCCAGCAACGACCCGGGAAAGGGAAACACCATATATTTT. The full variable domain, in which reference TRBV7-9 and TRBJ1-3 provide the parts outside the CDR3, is DTGVSQNPRHKITKRGQNVTFRCDPISEHNRLYWYRQTLGQGPEFLTYFQNEAQLEKSRLLSDRFSAERPKGSFSTLEIQRTEQGDSAMYLCASNDPGKGNTIYFGEGSWLTVV.

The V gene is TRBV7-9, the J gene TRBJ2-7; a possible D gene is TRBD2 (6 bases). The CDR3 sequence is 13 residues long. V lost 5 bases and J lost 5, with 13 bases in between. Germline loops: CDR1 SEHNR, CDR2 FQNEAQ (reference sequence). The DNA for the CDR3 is TGTGCCAGCAGCGCGGGGTTTCTGGACGAGCAGTACTTC. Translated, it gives CASSAGFLDEQYF.

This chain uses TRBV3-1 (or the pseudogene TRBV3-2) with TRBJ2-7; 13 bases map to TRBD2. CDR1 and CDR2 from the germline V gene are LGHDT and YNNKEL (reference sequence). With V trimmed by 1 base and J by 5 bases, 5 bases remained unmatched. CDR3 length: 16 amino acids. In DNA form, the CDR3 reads TGTGCCAGCAGCCAAGTACTAGCGGGGGGGCCCCACGAGCAGTACTTC. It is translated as CASSQVLAGGPHEQYF.

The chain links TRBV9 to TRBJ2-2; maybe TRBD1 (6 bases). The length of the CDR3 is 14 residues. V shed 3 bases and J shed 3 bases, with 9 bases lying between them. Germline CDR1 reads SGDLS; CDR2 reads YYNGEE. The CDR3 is CASSADSHTGELFF. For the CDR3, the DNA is TGTGCCAGCAGCGCGGACAGTCACACCGGGGAGCTGTTTTTT.

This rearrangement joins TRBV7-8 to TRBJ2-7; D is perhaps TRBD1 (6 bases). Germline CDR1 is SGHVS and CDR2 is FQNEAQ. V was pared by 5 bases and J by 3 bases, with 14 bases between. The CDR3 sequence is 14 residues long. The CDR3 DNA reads TGTGCCAGCAGCAAAACACGGGACAACTACGAGCAGTACTTC. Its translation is CASSKTRDNYEQYF.

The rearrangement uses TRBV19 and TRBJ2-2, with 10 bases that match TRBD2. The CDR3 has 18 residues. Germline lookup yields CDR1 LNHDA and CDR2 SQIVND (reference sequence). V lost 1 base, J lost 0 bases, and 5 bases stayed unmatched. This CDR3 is CASSIVVLAGANTGELFF. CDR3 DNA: TGTGCCAGTAGTATAGTGGTCCTAGCGGGAGCGAACACCGGGGAGCTGTTTTTT. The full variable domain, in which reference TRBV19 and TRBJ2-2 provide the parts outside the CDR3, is DGGITQSPKYLFRKEGQNVTLSCEQNLNHDAMYWYRQDPGQGLRLIYYSQIVNDFQKGDIAEGYSVSREKKESFPLTVTSAQKNPTAFYLCASSIVVLAGANTGELFFGEGSRLTVL.

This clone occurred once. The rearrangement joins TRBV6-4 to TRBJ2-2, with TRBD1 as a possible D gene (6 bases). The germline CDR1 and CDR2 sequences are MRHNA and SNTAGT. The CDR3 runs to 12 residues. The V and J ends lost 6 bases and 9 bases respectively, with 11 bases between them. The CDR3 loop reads CASSPTGRELFF. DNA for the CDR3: TGTGCCAGCAGCCCGACAGGACGGGAGCTGTTTTTT.

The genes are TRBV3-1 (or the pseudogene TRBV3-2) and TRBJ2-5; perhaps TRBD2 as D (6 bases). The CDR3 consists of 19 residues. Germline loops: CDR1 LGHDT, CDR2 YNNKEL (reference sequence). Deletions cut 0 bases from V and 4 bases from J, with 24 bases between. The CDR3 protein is CASSQDEVLASKPGETQYF. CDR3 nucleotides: TGTGCCAGCAGCCAAGATGAGGTTCTAGCGTCCAAGCCGGGAGAGACCCAGTACTTC.

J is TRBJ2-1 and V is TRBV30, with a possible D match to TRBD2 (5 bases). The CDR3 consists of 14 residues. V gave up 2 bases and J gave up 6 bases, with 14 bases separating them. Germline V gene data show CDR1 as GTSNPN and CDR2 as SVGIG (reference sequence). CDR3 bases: TGTGCCTGGAGTAGGAGCGGACGGGGCAATGAGCAGTTCTTC. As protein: CAWSRSGRGNEQFF.

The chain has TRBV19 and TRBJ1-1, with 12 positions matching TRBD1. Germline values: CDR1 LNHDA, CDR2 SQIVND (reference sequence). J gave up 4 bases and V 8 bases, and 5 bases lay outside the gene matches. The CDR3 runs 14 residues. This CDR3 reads CASSGTGGSTEAFF. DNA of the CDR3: TGTGCCAGTTCCGGGACAGGGGGCTCCACTGAAGCTTTCTTT.

CDR3 loop: CASSFGTTDGYTF. In nucleotides, the CDR3 is TGTGCCAGCAGCTTTGGGACAACTGATGGCTACACCTTC. The rearrangement uses TRBV7-9 and TRBJ1-2, with D tentatively TRBD1 (6 bases). The CDR3 length is 13 residues. The V gene's germline CDR1 is SEHNR and CDR2 FQNEAQ (reference sequence). Trimming removed 3 bases at V and 6 bases at J, with 11 bases between.

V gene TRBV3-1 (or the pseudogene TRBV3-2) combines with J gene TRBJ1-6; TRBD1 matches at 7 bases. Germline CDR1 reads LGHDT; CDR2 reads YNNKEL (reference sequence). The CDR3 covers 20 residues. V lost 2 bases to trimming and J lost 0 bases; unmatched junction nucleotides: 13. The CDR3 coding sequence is TGTGCCAGCAGCCAAAAGACAGGGAGCCTACTGAGCTCCTATAATTCACCCCTCCACTTT. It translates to CASSQKTGSLLSSYNSPLHF.

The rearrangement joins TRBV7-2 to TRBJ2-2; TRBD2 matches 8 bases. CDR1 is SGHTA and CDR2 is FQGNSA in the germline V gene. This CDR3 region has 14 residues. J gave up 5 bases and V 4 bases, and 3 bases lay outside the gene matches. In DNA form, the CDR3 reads TGTGCCAGCAGCTCTAGCGGGTTTACCGGGGAGCTGTTTTTT. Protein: CASSSSGFTGELFF.

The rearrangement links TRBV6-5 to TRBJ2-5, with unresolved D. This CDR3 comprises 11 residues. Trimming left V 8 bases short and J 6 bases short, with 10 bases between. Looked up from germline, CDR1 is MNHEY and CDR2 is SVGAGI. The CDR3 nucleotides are TGTGCCAGCCGACTCGAAAAGACCCAGTACTTC. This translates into CASRLEKTQYF.

The CDR3 protein is CATSRDRGRYEQYF. CDR3 coding DNA: TGTGCCACCAGCAGGGACAGGGGGCGGTACGAGCAGTACTTC. This chain links TRBV15 with TRBJ2-7; TRBD1 matches 11 bases. This CDR3 has 14 residues. The germline V gene has CDR1 LNHNV and CDR2 YYDKDF (reference sequence). V lost 3 bases and J lost 4; bases outside the gene matches: 2.

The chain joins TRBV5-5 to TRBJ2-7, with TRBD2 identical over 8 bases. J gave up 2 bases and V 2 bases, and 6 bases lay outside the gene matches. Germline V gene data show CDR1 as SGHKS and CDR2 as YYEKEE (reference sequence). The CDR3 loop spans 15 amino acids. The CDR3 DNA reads TGTGCCAGCAGCTTTAACCCGGGAGGGACCTACGAGCAGTACTTC. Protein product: CASSFNPGGTYEQYF.